Sequencing of this T cell receptor (beta chain) was carried out in a study of T cell repertoires in cytomegalovirus infection (dated by TCRdb to between 2018 and 2020). For the study in its entirety: Alongside well-studied HLA-B-restricted epitopes, the peptide stimulations were aimed at recently identified HLA-C-restricted CMV epitopes, whose presentation resists viral immunomodulation. Donor HLA type was relevant to the analysis, as public TCR beta signatures indicated carriage of CMV infection together with the matching HLA type.

The treatment or condition label for this specimen denotes: in vitro stimulation with specific CMV peptide epitopes to enrich CMV-specific T cells. A few counts support this clonotype. There is no known antigen for this receptor. No per-base quality is available; no much larger clone lies one base away. Results and caveats for the whole study, not just this receptor: In the ex vivo response, HLA-C-restricted CMV-specific TCR beta clonotypes were dominant, and in two of eight donors the single most frequent clonotype came from this HLA-C-restricted group. In both this cohort and an independent cohort of 300 to 450 donors, the cumulative frequency of public TCR beta family members distinguished carriers of CMV infection plus the relevant HLA type.

The germline V and J ends show losses of 5 bases and 6 bases respectively, and no gene match explains 7 bases of the junction. The CDR3 numbers 15 residues from cysteine through phenylalanine. CDR3 DNA only is kept here, 45 bases in frame from base 1. CDR1 and CDR2, per the germline V gene, are SGHVS and FNYEAQ. Sequencing was performed on an Illumina HiSeq 1500. Using fastp trimming at Q25 and MiXCR clonotype assembly, TCRdb reanalyzed the public sequencing data and kept in-frame beta chains. Duplicate CDR3 protein sequences are folded into a single record with the most common DNA and genes. This sample is represented by about 890,000 distinct CDR3 sequences; around a third of them were singletons. Jointly, the top ten make up over 11% of the sample.

The V and J genes are TRBV7-6 and TRBJ2-2, with 9 bases matching TRBD1. The sample in question was cultured CD8+ T cells from PBMCs, obtained from culture after CMV antigen stimulation. The sequence came from a human donor in good health (CMV status not recorded). Some clones in this sample may be carry-over from other donors' samples. The CDR3 in this case is CASSPDRGSAGELFF. At the DNA level, the sequence is TGTGCCAGCAGCCCGGACAGGGGCTCCGCCGGGGAGCTGTTTTTT. Outside the CDR3, residues come from the reference TRBV7-6 and TRBJ2-2 proteins, so the full variable domain is: GAGVSQSPRYKVTKRGQDVALRCDPISGHVSLYWYRQALGQGPEFLTYFNYEAQQDKSGLPNDRFSAERPEGSISTLTIQRTEQRDSAMYRCASSPDRGSAGELFFGEGSRLTVL.